This TCR beta chain emerged from a study of T cells in Graves' hyperthyroidism and ophthalmopathy. The study's findings and limits: Blood samples included most of the expanded thyroid clonotypes exceeding 0.001.

In its sample, this clonotype was seen a few times. Its antigen is not known. No progression to ophthalmopathy during 18 months of follow-up defined stable disease. Newly diagnosed patients aged 18 to 65 had hyperthyroidism of under 2 months' duration. Regions amplified from RNA transcripts were the TCR beta CDR3 regions. First-round RT-PCR targeting the TCR CDR3 was performed with the HTBI primer set. TCRdb re-analysed the multiplex PCR reads in MiXCR, keeping a single row per CDR3 protein. The sample includes over 300,000 distinct CDR3 sequences, approximately 15% of them seen just once. The V end lost 5 bases, the J end lost 1 base, and 8 bases lay between the germline ends. This CDR3 is 14 amino acids long. Germline V lookup: CDR1 LNHDA, CDR2 SQIVND (reference sequence).

Sequencing was carried out using blood. This TCR was sampled from a woman aged 60-75 years with Graves' hyperthyroidism. This chain links TRBV19 with TRBJ2-2; D uncertain. DNA for the CDR3: TGTGCCAGTAGTGCTTTGGGGAACACCGGGGAGCTGTTTTTT. Its translation is CASSALGNTGELFF.